This TCR beta chain was found in a study of blood T cells in healthy people across ages. For the second PCR, which ran for about 6 to 11 cycles, a sample-barcoded 5' primer and a J-beta primer mix were used. TCRdb redid the calling of the 5' RACE reads with MiXCR, one entry per CDR3 protein. The sample records about 580,000 distinct CDR3 sequences, about 45% being singletons. Trimming removed 7 bases at V and 6 bases at J, with 12 bases between. The CDR3 runs to 12 residues. The V gene's germline CDR1 is MNHEY and CDR2 SVGAGI. This clonotype was detected ten times or more. This clonotype was sampled from a man at least 80 years old in good health. The chain carries TRBV6-5 and TRBJ1-1; weak D call: TRBD1 (5 bases). The sequenced sample consisted of blood. CDR3 residues: CASTPGTAEAFF. DNA for the CDR3: TGTGCCAGCACCCCAGGGACGGCTGAAGCTTTCTTT.